This passage covers 5 T cell receptor beta chains from one sample sequenced in a study of T-cell reconstitution after alpha-beta-depleted transplantation in children. The library targeted TCRbeta and was prepared with unique molecular identifiers. One entry per CDR3 protein results from TCRdb running MiXCR on the PCR reads. The sample has 500,000 to 650,000 distinct CDR3 sequences; 10% to 12% are singletons. This sample comprised PBMCs, mostly from graft donor cells, obtained 180 days after TCRalphabeta/CD19-depleted stem cell transplant. The receptors stem from a female patient younger than 10 who had a stem cell transplant for aplastic anemia, so the T cells may come from the graft donor.

This clonotype was detected a few times. The V call is TRBV20-1, the J call TRBJ2-3; 8 nucleotides match TRBD2. The CDR3 extends over 18 amino acids. Germline V gene sequence: CDR1 DFQATT, CDR2 SNEGSKA (reference sequence). V lost 3 bases to trimming and J lost 6 bases; unmatched junction nucleotides: 20. The CDR3, as DNA: TGCAGTGCTAGGGGGGGGCTAGCGGGCTATAGAAAGGGGGATACGCAGTATTTT. Its protein product is CSARGGLAGYRKGDTQYF.

This clonotype was seen a handful of times. V is TRBV4-3 and J is TRBJ1-4, with TRBD1 as a possible D gene (5 bases). Per germline, CDR1 LGHNA and CDR2 YSLEER. The ends were cut back, 1 base at V and 3 bases at J, with 9 bases in the middle. CDR3 length: 15 residues. The CDR3 sequence: CASSQGPGPNEKLFF. CDR3 sequence (DNA): TGCGCCAGCAGCCAAGGACCGGGACCTAATGAAAAACTGTTTTTT.

This clonotype has only a few counts. V usage is TRBV15 and J usage is TRBJ2-7; D may correspond to TRBD1 or TRBD2 (5 bases each). V was pared by 0 bases and J by 2 bases, with 17 bases between. This CDR3 contains 17 residues. The germline CDR1 and CDR2 sequences are LNHNV and YYDKDF (reference sequence). For the CDR3, the DNA is TGTGCCACCAGCAGAGATCTTGGAGGACATCGTCCCTACGAGCAGTACGTC. It is translated as CATSRDLGGHRPYEQYV.

This clonotype has only a few counts. The V and J genes are TRBV20-1 and TRBJ1-5, with D tentatively TRBD1 (5 bases). V was clipped by 3 bases and J by 3 bases, with 12 bases between them. Germline CDR1 and CDR2: DFQATT and SNEGSKA (reference sequence). This CDR3 has 14 amino acids. The CDR3 bases are TGCAGTGCTAGGAGAGACAGAACCAATCAGCCCCAGCATTTT. It encodes CSARRDRTNQPQHF.

A few counts support this clonotype. The chain has TRBV29-1 and TRBJ2-1; the match to TRBD2 covers 9 bases. Germline assignment: CDR1 SQVTM and CDR2 ANQGSEA. V was pared by 0 bases and J by 7 bases, with 10 bases of the junction left unmatched. There are 16 residues in the CDR3. The chain's CDR3 is CSVEDLMAGGRNEQFF. Written as DNA, the CDR3 is TGCAGCGTTGAAGATCTAATGGCGGGAGGGAGAAATGAGCAGTTCTTC.